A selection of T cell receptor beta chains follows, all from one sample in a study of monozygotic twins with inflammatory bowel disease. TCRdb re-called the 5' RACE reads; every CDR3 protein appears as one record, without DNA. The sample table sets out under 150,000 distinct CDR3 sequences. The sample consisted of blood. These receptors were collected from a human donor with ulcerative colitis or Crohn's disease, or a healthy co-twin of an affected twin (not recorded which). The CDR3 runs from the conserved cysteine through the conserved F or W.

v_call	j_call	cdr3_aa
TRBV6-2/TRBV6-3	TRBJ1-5	CASIPLQPQHF
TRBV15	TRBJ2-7	CATSRDRTDPYEQYF
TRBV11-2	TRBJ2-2	CAVTGANTGELFF
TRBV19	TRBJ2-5	CASSNPSDKGVTQYF
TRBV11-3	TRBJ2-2	CASSLLAGADGELFF
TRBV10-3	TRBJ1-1	CAIRRTGLENTEAFF
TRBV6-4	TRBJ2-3	CASSDSTGGPDTQYF
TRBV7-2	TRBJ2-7	CASSFGAGNEQYF
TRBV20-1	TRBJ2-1	CSARAPGLSTHNEQFF
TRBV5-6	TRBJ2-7	CASSLKEGRAYEQYF
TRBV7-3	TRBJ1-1	CASSLQGATEAFF
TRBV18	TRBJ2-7	CASSPRAPEQYF
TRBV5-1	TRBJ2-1	CASSVGGGNEQFF
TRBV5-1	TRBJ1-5	CASSLEGQTRQPQHF
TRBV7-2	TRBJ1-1	CASSLAFSGIPEAFF
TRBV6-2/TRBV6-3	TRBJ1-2	CASSLTNYGYTF
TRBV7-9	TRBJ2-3	CASSPYIPPDTDTQYF
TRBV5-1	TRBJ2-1	CASSLGGRVGNEQFF
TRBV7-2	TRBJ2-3	CASSSQINAGADTQYF
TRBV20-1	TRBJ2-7	CSARDTWTGGSYEQYF
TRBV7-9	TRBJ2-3	CASRPKITDTQYF
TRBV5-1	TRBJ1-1	CASSPLGFGTGGRNTEAFF
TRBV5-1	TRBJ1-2	CASSLTGGLTYGYTF
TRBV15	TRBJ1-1	CATSRVLVRGNTEAFF
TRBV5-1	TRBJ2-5	CASSSLRTGETQYF
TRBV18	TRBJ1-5	CASSPGQRDQPQHF
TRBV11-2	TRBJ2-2	CASTLTGDMNTGELFF
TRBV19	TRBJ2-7	CASSMDRGFSYEQYF
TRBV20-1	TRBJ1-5	CSARDPARANQPQHF
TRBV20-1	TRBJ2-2	CSPLMANTGELFF
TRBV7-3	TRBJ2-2	CASSLQGANTGELFF
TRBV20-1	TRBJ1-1	CSARVGEGTEAFF
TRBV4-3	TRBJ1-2	CASSQVGRGPAGYGYTF
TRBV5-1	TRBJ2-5	CASRSDREGAQYF
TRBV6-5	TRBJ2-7	CASSYLAGAYEQYF
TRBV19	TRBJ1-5	CASSNGTPRNQPQHF
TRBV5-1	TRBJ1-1	CASSQNSGKDTEAFF
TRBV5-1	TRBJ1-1	CASSPDPGRRDAFF
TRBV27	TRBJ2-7	CASSPPPRGTEQYF
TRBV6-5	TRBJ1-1	CASSYSRAGNSPEAFF
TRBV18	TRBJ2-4	CASSPDISPGIQYF
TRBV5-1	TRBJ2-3	CASSMIGDTQYF
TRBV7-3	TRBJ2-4	CASSPLGELNIQYF
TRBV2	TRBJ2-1	CASSGGTVYEQFF
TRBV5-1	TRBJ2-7	CASSLGLGELTYEQYF
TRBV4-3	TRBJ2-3	CASSQGASTDTQYF
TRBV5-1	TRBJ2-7	CASSFRQGSYEQYF
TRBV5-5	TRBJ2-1	CASGGRVYNEQFF
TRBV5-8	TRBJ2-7	CASSHPQVYYEQYF
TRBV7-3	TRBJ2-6	CASSLHSGSGANVLTF
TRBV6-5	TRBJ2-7	CASSYSHSSGTFYEQYF
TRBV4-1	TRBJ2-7	CASSQGAQNEQYF
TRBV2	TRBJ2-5	CASSDVSGGRETQYF
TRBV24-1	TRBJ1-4	CATSTKEAGAKEKLFF
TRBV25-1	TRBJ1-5	CASSETGGRNQPQHF
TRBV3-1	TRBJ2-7	CASSQRGGGEQYF
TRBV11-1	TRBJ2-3	CASSLQGQASTDTQYF